This T cell receptor beta chain was captured by sequencing in a study of shared clonotypes between healthy human individuals. This clone has just one count. Trimming cost V 2 bases and J 0 bases, with 12 bases left between them. CDR3 length equals 16 residues. Germline lookup yields CDR1 MNHNS and CDR2 SASEGT. An assay was performed, and its level was deep. Replicate PCRs from sorted subsets contained roughly 220 ng DNA, which is 30,000 to 35,000 T cell genomes. The protocol was immunoSEQ multiplex PCR, while the TCRdb copy is restricted to in-frame clones and leaves out a portion. Seen here are about 980,000 clones, approximately 80% observed once, and the top ten hold about 1.5%.

The sample was memory CD4+ T cells sorted from blood. Subset given: CD45RA-negative fraction. The chain carries TRBV6-1 and TRBJ2-3; D unresolved. This sequence was found in a man younger than 35 in good health. For the CDR3, the DNA is TGTGCCAGCAGTGAACAAGTCAGATCTAGCACAGATACGCAGTATTTT. The encoded protein is CASSEQVRSSTDTQYF.